This TCR beta chain stems from a study of Ad26.COV2.S vaccination and SARS-CoV-2 variants (dated by TCRdb to about 2021). Describing the broader study: Vaccine-arm donors were drawn from COV1001, a multicentre, randomized, double-blind, placebo-controlled phase I-IIa trial of Ad26.COV2.S in healthy adults. Ad26.COV2.S was administered intramuscularly at a dose of 5x10^10 or 1x10^11 viral particles, either as one shot or as two shots given 56 days apart. The specificity and breadth of SARS-CoV-2-reactive T cell receptors after Ad26.COV2.S vaccination were assessed by TCRbeta repertoire sequencing. The TCR-sequenced set comprised around 30 samples: some 20 Ad26.COV2.S vaccine recipients, 5 placebo recipients and 8 SARS-CoV-2 convalescent individuals. Participants in the trial were split at random into five groups of five each, receiving low-dose or high-dose Ad26.COV2.S once or twice, or else placebo on both occasions. Blinding of investigators to trial group allocation was maintained during experiments and outcome assessment. General conclusions and limits of the study: Compared with placebo recipients, Ad26.COV2.S recipients showed higher spike-specific TCR breadth (P = 0.0014). According to the authors, total T cell responses may have been underestimated by the TCR breadth and depth analyses. After vaccination, spike-specific CD8+ and CD4+ T cell responses were reported to show substantial breadth. Vaccine and placebo recipients had similar non-spike TCR breadth, a finding consistent with the vaccine containing only spike. Comparing responses between vaccine doses or regimens was not something the study was powered to do.

The immunoSEQ Assay was used to sequence TCRbeta CDR3 regions. After extraction, genomic DNA underwent amplification by bias-controlled multiplex PCR, followed by high-throughput sequencing. The published analysis was carried out like this. To quantify the absolute abundance of every unique TCRbeta CDR3 region, sequences were collapsed and filtered. T cell fraction was estimated by normalization of TCRbeta template counts to usable DNA, with usable DNA being measured through amplification of reference genes present in all nucleated cells. Repertoire TCRs were annotated as SARS-CoV-2-specific when V gene, CDR3 amino acid sequence and J gene were exactly matched to a known reactive TCR set. MIRA supplied the reference SARS-CoV-2 TCR set, which was filtered for enrichment in COVID-19-positive ImmuneCODE repertoires so that public or cross-reactive TCRs were removed. Based on the MIRA antigens, annotated TCRs were further analysed at the level of specific ORF or position within ORF. Breadth was defined as annotated unique rearrangements over total unique productive rearrangements; depth was the summed frequency of those rearrangements. Two-sided Wilcoxon rank-sum tests were used to compare TCR breadth between groups. What TCRdb holds here is the immuneACCESS table cut down to in-frame rearrangements. Part of the clones is not present; checked against another copy, under half of the missing clones reflect an unresolved V gene, and the others are unexplained. V, J and clone size are those of that table, while D and trimming were read from the DNA. This sample has about 350,000 clones in its table, and more than 85% of those were observed once. The ten largest clones represent around 4.5% of the sample.

According to the study, the label for this sample's treatment or condition signals: around 19 received Ad26.COV2.S at low or high dose, single or two shots; roughly 5 received placebo; per-sample allocation not given. For vaccine and placebo recipients, the sequenced repertoires came from samples collected on day 63 after the first injection. In Cohort 1b, 25 to 30 adults aged 18-55 years were enrolled at a single site in Boston, USA, between 29 July and 7 August 2020. As a vaccine, Ad26.COV2.S was a replication-incompetent adenovirus type 26 vector that expressed a prefusion-stabilized SARS-CoV-2 spike protein derived from the original Wuhan strain. The germline V gene encodes CDR1 SGHTA and CDR2 FQGTGA. V and J are truncated by 5 bases and 3 bases respectively, leaving an intervening sequence of 8 bases. The CDR3 sequence holds 13 residues, the cysteine and phenylalanine included. Of all the DNA, just the CDR3 is kept, 39 bases in frame from base 1.

Points on this clone: The target of this receptor is not known. Nothing much larger sits one base from this clone, and base qualities are not available.

The sequence was obtained from a person between 18 and 59 years old who received the Ad26.COV2.S COVID-19 vaccine or a placebo. The source material was peripheral blood, sampled in a trial of Ad26.COV2.S vaccine versus placebo. The receptor chain draws on TRBV7-3 and TRBJ2-1; TRBD2 is perhaps the D gene, given 5 matching bases. The CDR3 protein: CASSEGSYNEQFF. The nucleotide sequence is TGTGCCAGCAGCGAAGGGAGCTACAATGAGCAGTTCTTC.